This passage covers 5 T cell receptor beta chains from one sample sequenced in a study of T-cell reconstitution after alpha-beta-depleted transplantation in children. Using unique molecular identifiers, the investigators prepared the TCRbeta library. One entry per CDR3 protein, called by TCRdb with MiXCR from the PCR reads. Of fewer than 500,000 distinct CDR3 sequences in the sample, 43% were seen once. The sequences come from PBMCs, collected before TCRalphabeta/CD19-depleted stem cell transplant. The receptors derive from a girl aged 2 to 9 with aplastic anemia, due to receive a stem cell transplant.

In nucleotides, the CDR3 is TGCAGCGTGGCCCGGGACGTAAGCACAGATACGCAGTATTTT. Translated, it gives CSVARDVSTDTQYF. The chain uses TRBV29-1 and TRBJ2-3; D possibly matches TRBD1 or TRBD2 (5 bases each). The germline V gene has CDR1 SQVTM and CDR2 ANQGSEA. V was cut by 6 bases and J by 0 bases, with 13 bases left in between. CDR3 length equals 14 residues.

CDR3 in DNA: TGCAGTGCTACCGGACAGGGGGCTGGCTATGGCTACACCTTC. The encoded protein is CSATGQGAGYGYTF. V is TRBV20-1 and J is TRBJ1-2; 11 bases fit TRBD1. Trimming removed 4 bases from V and 4 bases from J; junction bases left unmatched: 5. Germline CDR1 is DFQATT and CDR2 is SNEGSKA (reference sequence). The CDR3 runs to 14 residues.

There are a few counts of this clonotype. The chain has TRBV29-1 and TRBJ1-1; tentative D call: TRBD1 (5 bases). This CDR3 comprises 12 residues. Germline V gene data show CDR1 as SQVTM and CDR2 as ANQGSEA. Trimming removed 7 bases from V and 0 bases from J, with 9 bases in between. CDR3: CSEDNMNTEAFF. CDR3 sequence (DNA): TGCAGCGAGGACAACATGAACACTGAAGCTTTCTTT.

The chain carries TRBV4-1 and TRBJ1-5, with unresolved D. V was shortened by 0 bases and J by 4 bases, with 10 bases between the two germline ends. Germline CDR1 and CDR2: MGHRA and YSYEKL. The CDR3 loop spans 15 amino acids. CDR3: CASSQERQLNQPQHF. CDR3 nucleotide sequence: TGCGCCAGCAGCCAAGAGAGGCAGTTAAATCAGCCCCAGCATTTT.

V is TRBV6-2 or TRBV6-3 and J is TRBJ1-1; no clear D. Deletions cut 7 bases from V and 0 bases from J, with 12 bases between. Germline assignment: CDR1 MNHEY and CDR2 SVGEGT. The CDR3 consists of 14 residues. The chain's CDR3 is CASTIDNMNTEAFF. The CDR3 DNA sequence: TGTGCCAGCACCATTGACAACATGAACACTGAAGCTTTCTTT.